A single T cell receptor (beta chain) is shown here with its context. This sample stems from a study of blood T cell repertoires in COVID-19. TCRdb's copy holds only in-frame clones and misses some; the assay was immunoSEQ multiplex PCR. Here the sample spans 170,000 or so clones, 60% to 80% being singletons. Per germline, CDR1 MNHNS and CDR2 SASEGT. CDR3 length: 13 residues. The V end was cut by 3 bases, the J end by 4 bases, with 10 bases between. Sequencing was done on a sample of peripheral blood. The clonotype was recovered from a woman aged 70-85 years with acute or convalescent COVID-19. The chain joins TRBV6-1 to TRBJ2-7; D perhaps matches TRBD1 (5 bases). The CDR3 spells CASSDRVEYEQYF. CDR3 DNA: TGTGCCAGCAGTGACAGGGTGGAGTACGAGCAGTACTTC.